This T cell receptor beta chain derives from a study of T cell repertoires in cytomegalovirus infection. The wider study: Carrying CMV and the relevant HLA type showed in public TCR beta signatures. Study-level findings and limits: The cumulative frequency of public TCR beta families identified carriers of CMV plus the relevant HLA. HLA-C-restricted CMV-specific TCR beta clonotypes were dominant in the ex vivo response.

This clonotype was counted at least ten times. What it binds is unknown. The CDR3 has 14 residues. V lost 5 bases to trimming and J lost 3 bases, with 13 bases between them. CDR1 and CDR2 from the germline V gene are SGHVS and FNYEAQ. TCRdb analysed the reads with MiXCR anew, one entry per CDR3 protein. Here the sample spans a few hundred thousand distinct CDR3 sequences, about 18% being singletons. The chain has TRBV7-6 and TRBJ1-1; a weak D match, TRBD1 (6 bases). Source material: CD8+ T cells from PBMCs. This clonotype was obtained from a human donor in good health (CMV status not recorded). Some clones in this sample may be carry-over from other donors' samples. CDR3 sequence (DNA): TGTGCCAGCAGCGTACAGGGTGCGGACACTGAAGCTTTCTTT. It specifies CASSVQGADTEAFF.